The next 23 T cell receptor beta chains were all read from a single sample in a study of blood T cell repertoires in COVID-19 (dated by TCRdb to the early 2020s). Library prep was done by the immunoSEQ multiplex PCR assay. Sourced from immuneACCESS, this table was stored by TCRdb with only in-frame sequences that have V and J called. A share of the clones is absent; for the studies checked, an unresolved V gene accounts for under half, and the remainder has no known explanation. The sample includes 90,000 or so clones, with around 90% observed a single time. The top ten clonotypes cover 5% to 7% of the sample. Sequencing was done on a sample of peripheral blood. Receptors originate from a man younger than 35 with COVID-19, enrolled during active disease.

CDR3 protein: CASSLRLAWDNEQFF. CDR3 DNA sequence: TGCGCCAGCAGCTTGCGACTAGCGTGGGACAATGAGCAGTTCTTC. V and J are TRBV5-1 and TRBJ2-1, with TRBD2 matching over 8 bases. This CDR3 has 15 residues. The germline V gene encodes CDR1 SGHRS and CDR2 YFSETQ. Unmatched junction bases numbered 5, after V lost 1 base and J lost 5 bases.

The J gene is TRBJ2-1, the V gene TRBV6-2 or TRBV6-3; D gene uncertain. In germline, CDR1 is MNHEY, CDR2 SVGEGT. V dropped 2 bases and J dropped 8 bases, with 4 bases sitting between them. This CDR3 comprises 11 residues. CDR3 sequence reads: CASSYSYEQFF. The CDR3 DNA follows: TGTGCCAGCAGTTACAGCTATGAGCAGTTCTTC.

The chain has TRBV18 and TRBJ2-5; a weak D match, TRBD2 (5 bases). The CDR3 runs to 14 residues. Trimming shortened V by 2 bases and J by 4 bases, and 11 bases separated the two germline ends. In germline, CDR1 is KGHSH, CDR2 LQKENI. The CDR3 spells CASSPSSTRETQYF. CDR3 nucleotide sequence: TGTGCCAGCTCACCATCTAGCACCAGAGAGACCCAGTACTTC.

The chain carries TRBV5-6 and TRBJ2-2, with unresolved D. Trimming pared 4 bases from V and 6 bases from J, leaving 4 bases between. The CDR3 is 11 residues long. Germline-derived CDR1 and CDR2 are SGHDT and YYEEEE. The CDR3 is CASSLSGELFF. The CDR3 nucleotides read TGTGCCAGCAGCCTATCCGGGGAGCTGTTTTTT.

The chain links TRBV19 to TRBJ2-3; TRBD2 is a possible D gene (5 bases). The germline V and J ends were trimmed by 6 bases and 2 bases, with 15 bases remaining between them. The CDR3 consists of 15 residues. The germline gives CDR1 LNHDA, CDR2 SQIVND (reference sequence). The CDR3 spells CASSSKPTNTDTQYF. CDR3 DNA: TGTGCCAGTAGCAGCAAACCGACTAACACAGATACGCAGTATTTT.

The V call is TRBV10-3, the J call TRBJ2-7, with 7 bases aligning to TRBD1. Looked up from germline, CDR1 is ENHRY and CDR2 is SYGVKD. Trimming removed 2 bases from V and 6 bases from J; junction bases left unmatched: 13. The CDR3 spans 16 residues. The CDR3 region has the DNA TGTGCCATCAGTGAGCCCGTGACAGGGTTGGTGAGCGAGCAGTACTTC. It yields the protein CAISEPVTGLVSEQYF.

This clone was picked up a small number of times. The chain carries TRBV11-2 and TRBJ2-2; a weak D match, TRBD2 (6 bases). Looked up from germline, CDR1 is SGHAT and CDR2 is FQNNGV. Trimming removed 2 bases from V and 1 base from J, with 8 bases in between. The CDR3 covers 15 residues. Here the CDR3 reads CASSLRGLNTGELFF. DNA for the CDR3: TGTGCCAGCAGCTTACGGGGACTGAACACCGGGGAGCTGTTTTTT. Full variable domain (rest looked up from reference TRBV11-2 and TRBJ2-2): EAGVAQSPRYKIIEKRQSVAFWCNPISGHATLYWYQQILGQGPKLLIQFQNNGVVDDSQLPKDRFSAERLKGVDSTLKIQPAKLEDSAVYLCASSLRGLNTGELFFGEGSRLTVL.

The V call is TRBV7-2, the J call TRBJ2-1; the match to TRBD2 covers 7 bases. Germline-derived CDR1 and CDR2 are SGHTA and FQGNSA. The V gene end was trimmed by 5 bases and the J gene end by 6 bases; junction bases not matched to a gene: 10. CDR3 length: 15 amino acids. The CDR3 here is CASSPRLAGGNEQFF. CDR3 in DNA: TGTGCCAGCAGCCCCCGACTAGCCGGGGGCAATGAGCAGTTCTTC.

This chain connects TRBV3-1 (or the pseudogene TRBV3-2) to TRBJ1-2; maybe TRBD1 (6 bases). Germline V CDR1 and CDR2: LGHDT, YNNKEL (reference sequence). The CDR3 has 15 amino acids. Trimming pared 0 bases from V and 4 bases from J, leaving 12 bases between. In nucleotides, the CDR3 is TGTGCCAGCAGCCAAGAAGGGGGTCTCCGCTATGGCTACACCTTC. It encodes CASSQEGGLRYGYTF.

The J gene is TRBJ2-7, the V gene TRBV27; D is perhaps TRBD2 (5 bases). CDR3 length: 14 amino acids. The V end lost 3 bases, the J end lost 2 bases, and 11 bases lay between the germline ends. Germline V gives CDR1 MNHEY, CDR2 SMNVEV (reference sequence). CDR3 amino acids: CASSFLASPYEQYF. In DNA, the CDR3 is TGTGCCAGCAGTTTTCTAGCCAGCCCCTACGAGCAGTACTTC.

The chain has TRBV9 and TRBJ2-7, with D perhaps matching TRBD2 (6 bases). The germline gives CDR1 SGDLS, CDR2 YYNGEE. Between the trimmed V and J ends, which lost 0 bases and 6 bases, there was a span of 10 bases. CDR3 length equals 13 residues. This CDR3 is CASSVDPGSEQYF. In nucleotides, the CDR3 is TGTGCCAGCAGCGTAGACCCCGGGAGCGAGCAGTACTTC.

On this clone itself: The germline gene is not matched at one end of the junction; a read error may be the cause. V gene TRBV10-3 combines with J gene TRBJ1-4; 8 bases are a match to TRBD1. Germline V gene lookup returns CDR1 ENHRY and CDR2 SYGVKD. CDR3 length equals 16 residues. The chain's CDR3 is CAISDFLQGGDRKLLF. CDR3 nucleotide sequence: TGTGCCATCAGTGATTTCCTACAGGGGGGAGATCGTAAACTGCTTTTT.

The rearrangement links TRBV12-3 or TRBV12-4 to TRBJ2-3; D not resolved. V gave up 4 bases and J gave up 1 base, with 3 bases separating them. The CDR3 runs to 12 residues. The CDR3 protein is CASSSGTDTQYF. CDR3 coding DNA: TGTGCCAGCAGTTCCGGCACAGATACGCAGTATTTT.

The chain recombines TRBV5-1 with TRBJ1-2; the match to TRBD1 covers 7 bases. CDR1 SGHRS and CDR2 YFSETQ come from the germline V gene. Trimming cost V 6 bases and J 6 bases; bases outside gene matches: 2. CDR3 length: 11 amino acids. CDR3 bases: TGCGCCAGCAACAGGGGAGATGGCTACACCTTC. It specifies CASNRGDGYTF.

The chain carries TRBV27 and TRBJ1-5, with 7 bases lining up with TRBD1. V was pared by 4 bases and J by 1 base, with 7 bases of the junction left unmatched. The CDR3 is made up of 16 amino acids. Germline V gene lookup returns CDR1 MNHEY and CDR2 SMNVEV (reference sequence). CDR3 coding DNA: TGTGCCAGCAGTTCCCGGGGACAGACCAGCAATCAGCCCCAGCATTTT. Translation gives CASSSRGQTSNQPQHF.

V is TRBV4-1 and J is TRBJ2-5; D call uncertain. Trimming cost V 0 bases and J 5 bases, with 4 bases left between them. Germline V gives CDR1 MGHRA, CDR2 YSYEKL. This CDR3 is 12 amino acids long. The CDR3 coding sequence is TGCGCCAGCAGCCAAGATCGGGAGACCCAGTACTTC. Translating gives CASSQDRETQYF.

The rearrangement links TRBV29-1 to TRBJ1-5, with 7 bases identical to TRBD1. The CDR3 contains 14 residues. Germline CDR1 SQVTM, CDR2 ANQGSEA. V shed 6 bases and J 3 bases; nucleotides not matched to a gene: 8. The CDR3 DNA is TGCAGCGTCGGCGGACAGGATGACAATCAGCCCCAGCATTTT. This encodes CSVGGQDDNQPQHF.

The chain links TRBV5-6 to TRBJ1-2, with 10 bases fitting TRBD1. The CDR3 consists of 15 residues. Trimming at V came to 4 bases and at J to 8 bases, leaving 11 bases not matched to a gene. Germline loops: CDR1 SGHDT, CDR2 YYEEEE. Written as DNA, the CDR3 is TGTGCCAGCAGCCCCGGGACAGGGGACGGGGGGGGCTACACCTTC. Residues: CASSPGTGDGGGYTF.

The chain has TRBV12-3 or TRBV12-4 and TRBJ2-2, with TRBD2 as a possible D gene (6 bases). CDR3 length: 13 amino acids. V lost 5 bases, J lost 7 bases, and 11 bases lay in between. The CDR3 DNA is TGTGCCAGCAGTCCATACGGGGGCGGGGAGCTGTTTTTT. Residues: CASSPYGGGELFF.

The genes are TRBV7-3 and TRBJ2-2; D is perhaps TRBD2 (5 bases). V was clipped by 2 bases and J by 7 bases, with 14 bases between them. Germline-derived CDR1 and CDR2 are SGHTA and FQGTGA. CDR3 size: 15 residues. CDR3: CASSLDRLASGELFF. The CDR3, as DNA: TGTGCCAGCAGCTTAGATCGGCTAGCTAGCGGGGAGCTGTTTTTT.

The V call is TRBV7-2, the J call TRBJ2-7; D is perhaps TRBD1 (6 bases). Trimming cost V 8 bases and J 9 bases, with 14 bases left between them. The germline V gene encodes CDR1 SGHTA and CDR2 FQGNSA. The CDR3 contains 11 residues. The CDR3 DNA sequence: TGTGCCAGCTCCCAGGGGTGGGGGCAGTACTTC. This sequence encodes CASSQGWGQYF. Full variable domain (remainder filled in from reference TRBV7-2 and TRBJ2-7): GAGVSQSPSNKVTEKGKDVELRCDPISGHTALYWYRQSLGQGLEFLIYFQGNSAPDKSGLPSDRFSAERTGGSVSTLTIQRTQQEDSAVYLCASSQGWGQYFGPGTRLTVT.

CDR3 nucleotide sequence: TGTGCCAGTAGTATCGTCAGGGGTGGCGAGCAGTACTTC. Translated, it gives CASSIVRGGEQYF. J is TRBJ2-7 and V is TRBV19; D perhaps matches TRBD1 (6 bases). Trimming removed 3 bases from V and 6 bases from J, with 12 bases in between. Germline CDR1 and CDR2: LNHDA and SQIVND (reference sequence). The CDR3 has 13 residues.

As regards this clone: The junction does not match germline at one end; this may be a read error. The chain has TRBV12-3 or TRBV12-4 and TRBJ1-4; tentatively, D is TRBD1 (5 bases). The CDR3 is 13 amino acids. Here the CDR3 DNA reads TGTGCCAGCAGCCTTCAGGGTATTGGAAAACTGCTTTTT. Amino acid sequence: CASSLQGIGKLLF.